Reported below is one TCR beta chain. What it binds is not known. This record belongs to a study of identifying expanded T cells in peripheral blood. The study's findings and limits: Across healthy donors, higher total template counts meant significantly greater approximately 2-week count variance. Differentially abundant clones: 0.95 to 1.5 between replicates, 15 to 17 at around 15 days, more than 18 at four.

During the collection period, no donor immune events like infections were recorded. Sequencing was performed with immunoSEQ multiplex PCR; in TCRdb, only in-frame clones are kept and a portion is missing. This sample has about 86,000 clones; roughly 85% occur once, and the top ten carry around 4.5%. Germline values: CDR1 SGHRS, CDR2 YFSETQ. V lost 0 bases and J 1 base, leaving 10 bases between the germline ends. This CDR3 comprises 15 residues. The sequence was collected from a person aged 18 to 70 in good health. Sequencing used blood. The chain employs TRBV5-1 and TRBJ2-5; D unresolved. The CDR3 is CASSLAGRSQETQYF. In DNA form, the CDR3 reads TGCGCCAGCAGCTTGGCGGGCCGGTCCCAAGAGACCCAGTACTTC.